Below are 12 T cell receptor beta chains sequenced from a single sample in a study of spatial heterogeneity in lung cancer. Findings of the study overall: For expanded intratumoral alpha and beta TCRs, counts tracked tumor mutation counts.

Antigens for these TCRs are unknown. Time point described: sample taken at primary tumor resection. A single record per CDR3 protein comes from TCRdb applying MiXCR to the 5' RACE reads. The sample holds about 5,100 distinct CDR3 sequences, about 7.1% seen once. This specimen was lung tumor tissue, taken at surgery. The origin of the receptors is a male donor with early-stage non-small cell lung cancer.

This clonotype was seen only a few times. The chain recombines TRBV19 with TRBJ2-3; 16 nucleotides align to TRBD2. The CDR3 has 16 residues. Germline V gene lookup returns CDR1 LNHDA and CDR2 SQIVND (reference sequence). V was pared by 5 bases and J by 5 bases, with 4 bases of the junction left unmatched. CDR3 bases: TGTGCCAGTAGTCCGGGACTAGCGGGAGGGCTAGATACGCAGTATTTT. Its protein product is CASSPGLAGGLDTQYF.

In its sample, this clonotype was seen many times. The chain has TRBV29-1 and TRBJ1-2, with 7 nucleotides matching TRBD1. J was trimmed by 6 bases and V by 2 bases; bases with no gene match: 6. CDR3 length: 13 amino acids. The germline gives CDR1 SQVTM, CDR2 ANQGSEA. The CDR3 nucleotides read TGCAGCGTTGAAAAAGACAGGGTAAATGGCTACACCTTC. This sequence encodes CSVEKDRVNGYTF.

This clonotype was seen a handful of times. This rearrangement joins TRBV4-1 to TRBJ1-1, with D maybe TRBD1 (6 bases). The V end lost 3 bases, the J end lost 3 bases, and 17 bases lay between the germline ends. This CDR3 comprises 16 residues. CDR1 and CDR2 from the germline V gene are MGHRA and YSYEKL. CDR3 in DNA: TGCGCCAGCAGCCATCTCCTGGGGGCAGAACACACTGAAGCTTTCTTT. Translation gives CASSHLLGAEHTEAFF.

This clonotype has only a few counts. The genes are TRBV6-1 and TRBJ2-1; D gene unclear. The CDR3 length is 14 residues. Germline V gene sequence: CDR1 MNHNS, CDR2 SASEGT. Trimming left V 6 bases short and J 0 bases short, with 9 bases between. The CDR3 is CASRSENSYNEQFF. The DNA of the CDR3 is TGTGCCAGCAGATCGGAAAACTCCTACAATGAGCAGTTCTTC.

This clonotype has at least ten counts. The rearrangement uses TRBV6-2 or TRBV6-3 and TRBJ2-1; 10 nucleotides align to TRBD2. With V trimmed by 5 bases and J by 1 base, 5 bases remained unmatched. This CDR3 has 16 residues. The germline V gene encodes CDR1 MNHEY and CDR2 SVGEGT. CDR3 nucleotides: TGTGCCAGCAGTCAAACAGCGGGAGGGTCCTACAATGAGCAGTTCTTC. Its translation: CASSQTAGGSYNEQFF.

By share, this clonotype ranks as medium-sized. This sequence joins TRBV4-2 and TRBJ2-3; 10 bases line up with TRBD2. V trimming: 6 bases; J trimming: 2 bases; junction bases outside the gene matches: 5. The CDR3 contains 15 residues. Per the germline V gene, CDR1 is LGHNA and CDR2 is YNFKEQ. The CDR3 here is CASSLAGGLTDTQYF. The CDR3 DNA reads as TGTGCCAGCAGTTTAGCGGGAGGCCTCACAGATACGCAGTATTTT.

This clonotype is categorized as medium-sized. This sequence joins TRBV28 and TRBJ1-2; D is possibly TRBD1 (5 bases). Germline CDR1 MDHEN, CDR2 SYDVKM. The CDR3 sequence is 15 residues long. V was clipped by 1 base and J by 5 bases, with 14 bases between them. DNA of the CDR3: TGTGCCAGCAGTTTATCCGGACACCTGTTTTATGGCTACACCTTC. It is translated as CASSLSGHLFYGYTF.

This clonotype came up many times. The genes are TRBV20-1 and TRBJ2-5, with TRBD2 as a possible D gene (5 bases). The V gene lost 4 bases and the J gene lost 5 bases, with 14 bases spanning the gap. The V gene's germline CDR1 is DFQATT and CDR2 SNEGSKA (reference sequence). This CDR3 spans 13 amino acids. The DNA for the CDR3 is TGCAGTGCTATAGAGAGCGGAGTCGAGACCCAGTACTTC. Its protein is CSAIESGVETQYF.

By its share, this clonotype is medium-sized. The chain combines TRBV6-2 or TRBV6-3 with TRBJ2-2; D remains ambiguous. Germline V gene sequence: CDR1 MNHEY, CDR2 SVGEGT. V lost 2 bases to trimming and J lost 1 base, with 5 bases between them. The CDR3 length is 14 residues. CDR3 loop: CASSYQENTGELFF. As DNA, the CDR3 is TGTGCCAGCAGTTACCAGGAGAACACCGGGGAGCTGTTTTTT.

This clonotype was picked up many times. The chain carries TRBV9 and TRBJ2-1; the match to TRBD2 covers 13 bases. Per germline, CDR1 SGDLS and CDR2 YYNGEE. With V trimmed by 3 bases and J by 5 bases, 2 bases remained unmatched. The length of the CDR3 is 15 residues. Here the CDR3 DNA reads TGTGCCAGCAGCGGCGGGACTAGCGGGGACAATGAGCAGTTCTTC. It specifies CASSGGTSGDNEQFF.

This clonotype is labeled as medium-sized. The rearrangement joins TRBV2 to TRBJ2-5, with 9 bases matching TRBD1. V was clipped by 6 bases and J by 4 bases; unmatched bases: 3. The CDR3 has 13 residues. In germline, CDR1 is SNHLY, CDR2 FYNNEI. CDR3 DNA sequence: TGTGCCAGCAGCGGACAGGGGTCAGAGACCCAGTACTTC. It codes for CASSGQGSETQYF.

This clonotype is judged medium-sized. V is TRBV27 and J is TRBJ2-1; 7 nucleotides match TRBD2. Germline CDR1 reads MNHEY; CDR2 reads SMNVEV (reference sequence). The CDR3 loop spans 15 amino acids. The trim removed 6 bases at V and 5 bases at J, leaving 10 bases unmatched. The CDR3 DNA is TGTGCCAGCAGGGGTAGCGGAAGCGGGGACAATGAGCAGTTCTTC. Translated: CASRGSGSGDNEQFF.